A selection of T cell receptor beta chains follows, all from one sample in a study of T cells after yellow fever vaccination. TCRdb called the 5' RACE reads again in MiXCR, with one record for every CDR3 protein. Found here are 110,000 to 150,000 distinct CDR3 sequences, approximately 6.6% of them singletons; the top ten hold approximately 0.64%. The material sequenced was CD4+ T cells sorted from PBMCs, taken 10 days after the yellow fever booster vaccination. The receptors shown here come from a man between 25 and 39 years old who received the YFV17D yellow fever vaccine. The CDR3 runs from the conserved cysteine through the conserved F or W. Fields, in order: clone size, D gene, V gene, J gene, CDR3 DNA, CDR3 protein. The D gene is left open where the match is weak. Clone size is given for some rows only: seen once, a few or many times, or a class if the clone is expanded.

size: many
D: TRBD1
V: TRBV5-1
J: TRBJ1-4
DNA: TGCGCCAGCAGTGAGGGGGCGACTAATGAAAAACTGTTTTTT
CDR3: CASSEGATNEKLFF

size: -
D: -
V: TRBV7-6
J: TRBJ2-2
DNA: TGTGCCAGCAGCTTAGGGGTCGGGGAGCTGTTTTTT
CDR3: CASSLGVGELFF

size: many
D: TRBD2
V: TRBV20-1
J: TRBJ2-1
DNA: TGCAGTGGTACGGGACTAGCGGGAGAAAACAATGAGCAGTTCTTC
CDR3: CSGTGLAGENNEQFF

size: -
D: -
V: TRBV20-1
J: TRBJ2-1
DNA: TGCAGTGCTAGAGGGGGGGTAGACTTCCCCTCCTACAGTGAGCAGTTCTTC
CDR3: CSARGGVDFPSYSEQFF

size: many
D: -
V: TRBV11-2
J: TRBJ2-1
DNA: TGTGCCAGCAGCTTTATCCAGTTCTCCTACAATGAGCAGTTCTTC
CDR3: CASSFIQFSYNEQFF

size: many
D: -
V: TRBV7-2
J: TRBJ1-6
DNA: TGTGCCAGCAGCTTAGATGGGGCTCTGATACCACCCCTCCACTTT
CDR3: CASSLDGALIPPLHF

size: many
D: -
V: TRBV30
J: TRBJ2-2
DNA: TGTGCCTGGATCATAGATCGGCTGAACACCGGGGAGCTGTTTTTT
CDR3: CAWIIDRLNTGELFF

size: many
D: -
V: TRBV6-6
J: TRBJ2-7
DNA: TGTGCCAGCAGTTACGGCAACTCCTACGAGCAGTACTTC
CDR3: CASSYGNSYEQYF

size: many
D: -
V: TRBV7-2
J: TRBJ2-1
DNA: TGTGCCAGCAGCTTAGCGGGGGACCCGTCCTACAATGAGCAGTTCTTC
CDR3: CASSLAGDPSYNEQFF

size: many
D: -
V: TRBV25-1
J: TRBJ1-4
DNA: TGTGCCAGCAGTGAATACCCGGGGGCAACTAATGAAAAACTGTTTTTT
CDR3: CASSEYPGATNEKLFF

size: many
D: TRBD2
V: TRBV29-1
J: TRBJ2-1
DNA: TGCAGCACCTCCAGTATGAGCGGGAGATCGGGGAATGAGCAGTTCTTC
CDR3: CSTSSMSGRSGNEQFF

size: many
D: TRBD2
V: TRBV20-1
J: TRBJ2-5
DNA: TGCAGTGCAAGCCCGGCTAGCGGGAGTTGGGAGACCCAGTACTTC
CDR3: CSASPASGSWETQYF

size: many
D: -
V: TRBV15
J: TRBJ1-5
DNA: TGTGCCACCAGCAGAGATCATGGAGGGAACAGGCCCCAGCATTTT
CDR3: CATSRDHGGNRPQHF

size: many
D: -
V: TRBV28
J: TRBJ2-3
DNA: TGTGCCAGCAGTTCCCAGCCCATGGCAGATACGCAGTATTTT
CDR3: CASSSQPMADTQYF

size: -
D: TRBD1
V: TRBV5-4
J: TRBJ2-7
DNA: TGTGCCAGCAGTCGCGCCGGGACAGGGGATAGCGAGCAGTACTTC
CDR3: CASSRAGTGDSEQYF

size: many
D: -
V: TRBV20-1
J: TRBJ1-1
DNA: TGCAGTGCTAGAGAAGACATGAACACTGAAGCTTTCTTT
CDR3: CSAREDMNTEAFF

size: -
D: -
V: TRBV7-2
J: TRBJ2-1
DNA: TGTGCCAGCAGCTTAGCCGGAGCGGCTGAGCAGTTCTTC
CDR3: CASSLAGAAEQFF

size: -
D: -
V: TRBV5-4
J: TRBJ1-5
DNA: TGTGCCAGCAGCATACAGGGTCATGATCAGCCCCAGCATTTT
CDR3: CASSIQGHDQPQHF

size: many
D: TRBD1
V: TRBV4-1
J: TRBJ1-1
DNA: TGCGCCAGCAGCCATTCCGGGACAGGGTCTTTGGAAGCTTTCTTT
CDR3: CASSHSGTGSLEAFF

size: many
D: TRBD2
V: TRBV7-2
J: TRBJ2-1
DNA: TGTGCCAGCAGCCAAACACTAGCGGGCCGGAACAATGAGCAGTTCTTC
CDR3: CASSQTLAGRNNEQFF

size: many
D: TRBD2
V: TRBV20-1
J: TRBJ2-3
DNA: TGCAGTGCCCTTTCACTAGCGGGATCGTCCGATACGCAGTATTTT
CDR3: CSALSLAGSSDTQYF

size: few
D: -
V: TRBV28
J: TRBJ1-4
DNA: TGTGCCAGCAGTTCCGCCGGGTCCCAGGGCGGGGAAAAACTGTTTTTT
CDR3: CASSSAGSQGGEKLFF

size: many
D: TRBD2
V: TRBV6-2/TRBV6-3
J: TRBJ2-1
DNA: TGTGCCAGCAGTATGCTAGCGGGAGACTACAATGAGCAGTTCTTC
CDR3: CASSMLAGDYNEQFF

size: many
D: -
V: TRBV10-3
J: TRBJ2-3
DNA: TGTGCCATCAGTGAGTCCCCAGGGGCGGGAGTCACAGATACGCAGTATTTT
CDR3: CAISESPGAGVTDTQYF

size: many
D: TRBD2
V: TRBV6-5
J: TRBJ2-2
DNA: TGTGCCAGCAGTTACCTCGGGGGAGGGCCTGGCGGGGAGCTGTTTTTT
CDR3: CASSYLGGGPGGELFF

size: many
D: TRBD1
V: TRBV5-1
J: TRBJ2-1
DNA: TGCGCCAGCAGGGCGGGACAGGGTTCCTACAATGAGCAGTTCTTC
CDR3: CASRAGQGSYNEQFF

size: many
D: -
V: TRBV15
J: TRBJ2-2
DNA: TGTGCCACCAGCAGAGTCGGAGGGGCCTCCACCGGGGAGCTGTTTTTT
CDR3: CATSRVGGASTGELFF

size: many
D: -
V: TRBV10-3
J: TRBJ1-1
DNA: TGTGCCATCGGGAAGGAGGACACTGAAGCTTTCTTT
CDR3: CAIGKEDTEAFF

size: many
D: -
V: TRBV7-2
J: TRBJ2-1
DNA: TGTGCCAGCACCCCGCGCCTCCGGGAGCAGTTCTTC
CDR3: CASTPRLREQFF

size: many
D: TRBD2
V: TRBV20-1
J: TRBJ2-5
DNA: TGCAGTGCTCCGCGACTAGCGGGGGATGGGGCCCAGTACTTC
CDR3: CSAPRLAGDGAQYF

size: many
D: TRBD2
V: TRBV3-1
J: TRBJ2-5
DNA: TGTGCCAGCAGCCACGCGGGAGGGGGAACCCAAGAGACCCAGTACTTC
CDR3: CASSHAGGGTQETQYF

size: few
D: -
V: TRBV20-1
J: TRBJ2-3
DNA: TGCAGTGCTATGGAACCAGATACGCAGTATTTT
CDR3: CSAMEPDTQYF

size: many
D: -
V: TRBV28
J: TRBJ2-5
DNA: TGTGCCAGCAGTCTACCGGTAGAGACCCAGTACTTC
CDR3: CASSLPVETQYF

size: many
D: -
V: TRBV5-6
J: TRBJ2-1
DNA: TGTGCCAGCAGCTTTGAGGGGCATCAGTTCTTC
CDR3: CASSFEGHQFF

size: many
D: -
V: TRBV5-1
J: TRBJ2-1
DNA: TGCGCCAGCAGCCTTAGCGGCAGCCTCAATGAGCAGTTCTTC
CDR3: CASSLSGSLNEQFF

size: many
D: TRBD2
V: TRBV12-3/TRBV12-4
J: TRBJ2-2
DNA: TGTGCCAGCAGTTATTCTAGCGGAAACACCGGGGAGCTGTTTTTT
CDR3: CASSYSSGNTGELFF

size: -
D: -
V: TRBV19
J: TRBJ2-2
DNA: TGTGCCAGTAGCCGGGGACCCACCGGGGAGCTGTTTTTT
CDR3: CASSRGPTGELFF

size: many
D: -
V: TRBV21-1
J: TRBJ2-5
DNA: TGTGCCAGCAGCACACGCCTCCACTACAGTGTAGAGACCCAGTACTTC
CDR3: CASSTRLHYSVETQYF

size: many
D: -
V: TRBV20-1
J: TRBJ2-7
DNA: TGCAGTGCTCAACAGGGAGACGAGCAGTACTTC
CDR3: CSAQQGDEQYF

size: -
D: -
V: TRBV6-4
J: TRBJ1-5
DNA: TGTGCCAGCAGTAGACTCAGGGAGTTCATCGGAAATCAGCCCCAGCATTTT
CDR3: CASSRLREFIGNQPQHF

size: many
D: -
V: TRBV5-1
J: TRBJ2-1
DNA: TGCGCCAGCAGCCCGGTACGGAGGGACAATGAGCAGTTCTTC
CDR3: CASSPVRRDNEQFF

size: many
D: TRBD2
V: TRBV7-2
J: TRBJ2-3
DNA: TGTGCCAGCAGCAAAGCCGGGACTAGTTCCACAGATACGCAGTATTTT
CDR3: CASSKAGTSSTDTQYF

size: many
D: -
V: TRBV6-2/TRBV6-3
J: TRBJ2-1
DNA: TGTGCCAGCAGACTCAAGAACTACAATGAGCAGTTCTTC
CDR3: CASRLKNYNEQFF

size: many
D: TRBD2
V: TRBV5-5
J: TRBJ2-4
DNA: TGTGCCAGCAGCTCCGGGACTACGAACATTCAGTACTTC
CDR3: CASSSGTTNIQYF

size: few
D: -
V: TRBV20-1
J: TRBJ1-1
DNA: TGCAGTGCCGGGGTGGCTGAAGCTTTCTTT
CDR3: CSAGVAEAFF

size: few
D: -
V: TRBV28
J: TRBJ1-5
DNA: TGTGCCAGCACCGACAGCGCCAATCAGCCCCAGCATTTT
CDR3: CASTDSANQPQHF

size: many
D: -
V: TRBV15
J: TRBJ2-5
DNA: TGTGCCACCAGCAGAGACAGGGGCCAAGAGACCCAGTACTTC
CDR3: CATSRDRGQETQYF

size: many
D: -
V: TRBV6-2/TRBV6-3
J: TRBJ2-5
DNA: TGTGCCAGCCGAGAGGGGATTTGGGAGACCCAGTACTTC
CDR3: CASREGIWETQYF

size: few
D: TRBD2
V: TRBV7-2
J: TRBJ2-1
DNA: TGTGCCAGCAGCCTTAGGAGTAGCGGGGAATCTCGGATGCAGTTCTTC
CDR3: CASSLRSSGESRMQFF

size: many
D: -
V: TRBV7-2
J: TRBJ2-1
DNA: TGTGCCAGCAGCTTAAGGTCGACAGGTCCGTACAATGAGCAGTTCTTC
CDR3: CASSLRSTGPYNEQFF

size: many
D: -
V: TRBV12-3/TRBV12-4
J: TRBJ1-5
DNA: TGTGCCAGCAGTTTTTCCGCCTCGGGGACCAATCAGCCCCAGCATTTT
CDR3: CASSFSASGTNQPQHF

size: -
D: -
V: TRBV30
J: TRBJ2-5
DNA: TGTGCCTGGAGTTCGGGACGGAAAGAGACCCAGTACTTC
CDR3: CAWSSGRKETQYF

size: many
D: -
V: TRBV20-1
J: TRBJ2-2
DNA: TGCAGTGCTACCCGCGCGACTGGAGGCACCGGGGAGCTGTTTTTT
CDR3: CSATRATGGTGELFF

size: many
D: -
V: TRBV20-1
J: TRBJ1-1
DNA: TGCAGTGCTGGCAGGAGGAACACTGAAGCTTTCTTT
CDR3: CSAGRRNTEAFF

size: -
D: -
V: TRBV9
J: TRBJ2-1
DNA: TGTGCCAGCAGCGTAGGCCTCGCGGGAAGGGGGCAGTTCTTC
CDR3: CASSVGLAGRGQFF

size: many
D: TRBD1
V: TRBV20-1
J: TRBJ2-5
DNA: TGCAGTGCTAGGGGGGACAGGGAAGGCGAGACCCAGTACTTC
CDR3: CSARGDREGETQYF

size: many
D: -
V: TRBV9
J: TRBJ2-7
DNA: TGTGCCAGCAGCGCAGGACTAACCTACGAGCAGTACTTC
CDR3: CASSAGLTYEQYF

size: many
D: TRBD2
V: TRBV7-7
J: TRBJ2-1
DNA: TGTGCCAGCAGCTTAGGTCGGGGGGACAATGAGCAGTTCTTC
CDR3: CASSLGRGDNEQFF